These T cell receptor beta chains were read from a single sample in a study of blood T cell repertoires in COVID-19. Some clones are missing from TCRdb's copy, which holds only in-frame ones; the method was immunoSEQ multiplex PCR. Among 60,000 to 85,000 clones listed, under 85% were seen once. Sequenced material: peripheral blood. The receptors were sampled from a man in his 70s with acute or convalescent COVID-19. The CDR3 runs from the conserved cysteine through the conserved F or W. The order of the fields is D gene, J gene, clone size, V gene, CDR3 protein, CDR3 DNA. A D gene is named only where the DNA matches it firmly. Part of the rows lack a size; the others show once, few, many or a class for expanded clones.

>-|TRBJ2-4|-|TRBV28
CASSLEGFIQYF
TGTGCCAGCAGTTTAGAGGGTTTCATTCAGTACTTC
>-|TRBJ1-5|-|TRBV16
CASSQSMRDNQPQHF
TGTGCCAGCAGCCAATCGATGCGGGACAATCAGCCCCAGCATTTT
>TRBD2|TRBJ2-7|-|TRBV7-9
CASSLSSGSYEQYF
TGTGCCAGCAGCTTATCTAGCGGGAGCTACGAGCAGTACTTC
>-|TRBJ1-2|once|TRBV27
CASSRVGYGYTF
TGTGCCAGCAGCCGCGTCGGGTATGGCTACACCTTC
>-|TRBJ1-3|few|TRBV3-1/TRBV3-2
CASSQDEPLSGNTIYF
TGTGCCAGCAGCCAAGATGAGCCTCTCTCTGGAAACACCATATATTTT
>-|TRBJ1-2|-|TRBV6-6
CASSSAGGLGDYGYTF
TGTGCCAGCAGTTCCGCGGGGGGATTGGGGGACTATGGCTACACCTTC
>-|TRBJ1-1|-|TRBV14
CASSQAPQGNTEAFF
TGTGCCAGCAGCCAAGCGCCCCAGGGGAACACTGAAGCTTTCTTT
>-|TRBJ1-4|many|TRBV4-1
CASSQDPDFYEKLFF
TGCGCCAGCAGCCAAGATCCAGACTTCTATGAAAAACTGTTTTTT
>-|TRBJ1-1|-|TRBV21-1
CASSKGPKRGGVADTEAFF
TGTGCCAGCAGCAAGGGTCCTAAAAGAGGGGGCGTCGCTGACACTGAAGCTTTCTTT
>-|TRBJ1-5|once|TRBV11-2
CASSISYNQPQHF
TGTGCCAGCAGCATTTCTTATAATCAGCCCCAGCATTTT
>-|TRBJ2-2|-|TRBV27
CASRSYSAGITANTGELFF
TGTGCCAGCCGTTCTTACTCGGCAGGGATAACCGCGAACACCGGGGAGCTGTTTTTT
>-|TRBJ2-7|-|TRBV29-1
CSVEDRGGPHSYEQYF
TGCAGCGTTGAAGATCGAGGCGGGCCTCACTCCTACGAGCAGTACTTC
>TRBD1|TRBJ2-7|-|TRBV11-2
CASSQGWTGREQYF
TGTGCCAGCAGCCAGGGATGGACAGGGCGCGAGCAGTACTTC
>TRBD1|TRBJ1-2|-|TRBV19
CASSSGQGAGYTF
TGTGCCAGTAGTTCGGGACAGGGGGCTGGGTACACCTTC
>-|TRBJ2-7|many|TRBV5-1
CASSLHGGYEQYF
TGCGCCAGCAGCTTACATGGCGGCTACGAGCAGTACTTC
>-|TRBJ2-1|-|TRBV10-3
CAISEAGPGSVSSYNEQFF
TGTGCCATCAGTGAGGCGGGGCCGGGGTCCGTGAGCTCCTACAATGAGCAGTTCTTC
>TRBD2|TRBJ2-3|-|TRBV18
CASSPAAGRSGGTDTQYF
TGTGCCAGCTCACCAGCAGCGGGAAGATCTGGGGGCACAGATACGCAGTATTTT
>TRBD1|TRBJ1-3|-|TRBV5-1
CASSLGTGVFGNTIYF
TGCGCCAGCAGCTTGGGGACAGGGGTGTTTGGAAACACCATATATTTT
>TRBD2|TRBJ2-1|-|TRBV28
CASRTMGEGPNEQFF
TGTGCCAGCAGGACCATGGGGGAGGGGCCCAATGAGCAGTTCTTC
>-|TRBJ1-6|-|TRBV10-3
CAISEATELNSPLHF
TGTGCCATCAGTGAAGCTACAGAACTTAATTCACCCCTCCACTTT
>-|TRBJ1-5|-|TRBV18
CASSPGQAPQHF
TGTGCCAGCTCACCAGGTCAAGCGCCCCAGCATTTT
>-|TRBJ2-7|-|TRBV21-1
CASSKGRPQYF
TGTGCCAGCAGCAAAGGGAGGCCCCAGTACTTC
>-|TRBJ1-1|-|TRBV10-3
CAISDNRAGMNTEAFF
TGTGCCATCAGTGACAATCGGGCAGGGATGAACACTGAAGCTTTCTTT
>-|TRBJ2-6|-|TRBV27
CASAGFAGRGPSGANVLTF
TGTGCCAGCGCTGGGTTCGCCGGCAGGGGCCCCTCTGGGGCCAACGTCCTGACTTTC
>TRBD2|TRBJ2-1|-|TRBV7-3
CASSLTSGPSNEQFF
TGTGCCAGCAGCCTTACTAGCGGACCCTCCAATGAGCAGTTCTTC
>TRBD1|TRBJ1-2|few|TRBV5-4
CASSSELTGGGGYTF
TGTGCCAGCAGCTCCGAGTTGACAGGGGGAGGTGGCTACACCTTC
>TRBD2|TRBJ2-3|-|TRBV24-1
CATSDRKRGSTDTQYF
TGTGCCACCAGTGATCGGAAGCGGGGTAGCACAGATACGCAGTATTTT
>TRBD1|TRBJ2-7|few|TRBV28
CASSLGDRGGEQYF
TGTGCCAGCAGCCTCGGGGACAGGGGTGGAGAGCAGTACTTC
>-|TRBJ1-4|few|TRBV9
CASSPGDRFNEKLFF
TGTGCCAGCAGCCCGGGAGACAGATTTAATGAAAAACTGTTTTTT
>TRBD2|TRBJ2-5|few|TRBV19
CASSMGTSGNGETQYF
TGTGCCAGTAGTATGGGGACTAGCGGAAATGGGGAGACCCAGTACTTC
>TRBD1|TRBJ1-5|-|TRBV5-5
CASSLRTGGASNQPQHF
TGTGCCAGCAGCTTGAGGACAGGGGGCGCGAGCAATCAGCCCCAGCATTTT
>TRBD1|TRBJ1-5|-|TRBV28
CASRDREFNQPQHF
TGTGCCAGCCGGGACAGGGAATTCAATCAGCCCCAGCATTTT
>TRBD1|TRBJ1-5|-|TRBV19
CASRRTGERNQPQHF
TGTGCCAGTAGGAGGACAGGGGAGCGCAATCAGCCCCAGCATTTT
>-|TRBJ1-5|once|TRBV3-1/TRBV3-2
CASSQEGGQPQHF
TGTGCCAGCAGCCAGGAGGGAGGTCAGCCCCAGCATTTT
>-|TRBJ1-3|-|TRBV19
CASSITSSGNTIYF
TGTGCCAGTAGTATAACCAGCTCTGGAAACACCATATATTTT
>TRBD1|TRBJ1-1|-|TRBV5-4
CASSFDRGDTEAFF
TGTGCCAGCAGCTTTGACAGGGGAGACACTGAAGCTTTCTTT
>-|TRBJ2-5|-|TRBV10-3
CAISEENSLETQYF
TGTGCCATCAGTGAGGAGAATAGCCTGGAGACCCAGTACTTC
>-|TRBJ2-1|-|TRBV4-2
CASSPDWSSYNEQFF
TGTGCCAGCAGCCCCGACTGGAGCTCCTACAATGAGCAGTTCTTC
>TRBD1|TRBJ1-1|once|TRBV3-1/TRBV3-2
CASTPRDRGNTEAFF
TGTGCCAGCACCCCCCGGGACAGGGGGAACACTGAAGCTTTCTTT
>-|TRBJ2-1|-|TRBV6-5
CASRVTSSYNEQFF
TGTGCCAGCAGGGTAACTAGCTCCTACAATGAGCAGTTCTTC
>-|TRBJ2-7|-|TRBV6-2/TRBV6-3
CASSSGGTAGYEQYF
TGTGCCAGCAGCTCCGGGGGTACAGCCGGCTACGAGCAGTACTTC
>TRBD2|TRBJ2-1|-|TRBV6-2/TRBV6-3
CASSSLTSGRPNEQFF
TGTGCCAGCAGTTCTCTGACTAGCGGGAGGCCCAATGAGCAGTTCTTC
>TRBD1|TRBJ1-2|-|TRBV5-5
CASTLWGTGTGVGYTF
TGTGCCAGCACCCTTTGGGGGACAGGGACAGGGGTCGGCTACACCTTC
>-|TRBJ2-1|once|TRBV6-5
CASSYRLMSEQFF
TGTGCCAGCAGTTACCGACTGATGTCGGAGCAGTTCTTC
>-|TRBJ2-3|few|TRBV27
CASSLAAPTDTQYF
TGTGCCAGCAGTTTAGCAGCGCCAACAGATACGCAGTATTTT
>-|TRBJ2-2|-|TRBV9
CASSAGSKTGELFF
TGTGCCAGCAGCGCCGGGAGCAAGACCGGGGAGCTGTTTTTT
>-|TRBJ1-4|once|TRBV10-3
CAISESGEREKLFF
TGTGCCATCAGTGAGTCAGGAGAAAGAGAAAAACTGTTTTTT
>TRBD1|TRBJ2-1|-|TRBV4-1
CASSQVTGGPSYNEQFF
TGCGCCAGCAGCCAAGTCACAGGGGGTCCCTCCTACAATGAGCAGTTCTTC
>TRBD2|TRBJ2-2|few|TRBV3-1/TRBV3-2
CASSQEGLVAGELFF
TGTGCCAGCAGCCAAGAGGGACTAGTGGCCGGGGAGCTGTTTTTT
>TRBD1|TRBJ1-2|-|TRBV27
CASSFRDRARYTF
TGTGCCAGCAGTTTCCGGGACAGGGCACGGTACACCTTC
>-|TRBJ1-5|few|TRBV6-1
CASSEGRQQPQHF
TGTGCCAGCAGTGAAGGGAGACAGCAGCCCCAGCATTTT
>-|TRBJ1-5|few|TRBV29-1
CSARDNHNQPQHF
TGCAGCGCCCGAGACAACCACAATCAGCCCCAGCATTTT
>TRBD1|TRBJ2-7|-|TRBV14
CASSRPDGGTGVYEQYF
TGTGCCAGCAGCCGGCCTGATGGCGGGACAGGCGTTTACGAGCAGTACTTC